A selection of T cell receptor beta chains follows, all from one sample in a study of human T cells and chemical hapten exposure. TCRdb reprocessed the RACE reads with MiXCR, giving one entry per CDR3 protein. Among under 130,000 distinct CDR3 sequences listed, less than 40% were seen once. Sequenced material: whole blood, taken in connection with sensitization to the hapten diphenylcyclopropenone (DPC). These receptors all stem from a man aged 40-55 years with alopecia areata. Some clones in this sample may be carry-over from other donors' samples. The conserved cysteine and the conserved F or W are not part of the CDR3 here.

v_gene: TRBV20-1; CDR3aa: SVNSGTSGSSTDTQY
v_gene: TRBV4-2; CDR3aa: ASSQQTGTSGSSTDTQY
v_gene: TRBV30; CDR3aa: AWSVGFNTEAF
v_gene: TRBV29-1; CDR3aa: SVRDRDLSGANVLT
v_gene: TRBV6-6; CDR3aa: ASSPVVGGTEAF
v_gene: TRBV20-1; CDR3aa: SAPTGPQQPQH
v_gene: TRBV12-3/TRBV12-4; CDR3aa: ASSSGPVEQY
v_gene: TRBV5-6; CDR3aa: ASSLEGAGGYTDTQY
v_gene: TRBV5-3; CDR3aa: ARSLQRYSYNEQF
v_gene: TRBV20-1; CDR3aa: SAARDRANQPQH
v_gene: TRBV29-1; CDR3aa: SGTGENYGYT
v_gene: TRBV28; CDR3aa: ASSGLGQGASEKLF
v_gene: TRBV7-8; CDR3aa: AIRDRALGGELF
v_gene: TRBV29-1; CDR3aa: SVGNSNQPQH
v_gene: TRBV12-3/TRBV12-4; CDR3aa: ASSLSGQGRPGELF
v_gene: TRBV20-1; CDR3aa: SAPFGTDNSPLH
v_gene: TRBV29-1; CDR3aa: SVGGARSNEQF
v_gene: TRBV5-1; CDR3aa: ASSSGASTEAF
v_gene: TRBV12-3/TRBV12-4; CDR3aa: ASRPGQIYGYT
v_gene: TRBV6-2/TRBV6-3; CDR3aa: ASSTGTTGWTQY
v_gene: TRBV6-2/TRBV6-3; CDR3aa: ASTGRARDTQY
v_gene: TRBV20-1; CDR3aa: SARLQTSGTNEQF
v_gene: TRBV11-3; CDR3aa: ASSPLGKDTQY
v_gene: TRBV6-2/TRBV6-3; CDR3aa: ASSLTGVIWPQH
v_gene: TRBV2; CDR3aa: ASRAQYSNQPQH
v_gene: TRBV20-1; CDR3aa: SARAAERGRGPSAF
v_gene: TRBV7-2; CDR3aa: ASSPRSGSDEQF
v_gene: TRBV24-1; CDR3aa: ATSDRTGGYEQY
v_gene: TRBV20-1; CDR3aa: SARHTSSGKYNEQF
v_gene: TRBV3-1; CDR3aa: ASSQDPGGRAYEQY
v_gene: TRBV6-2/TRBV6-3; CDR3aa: ASRSNAGAYEQY
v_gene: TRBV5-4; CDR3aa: ASGSGGGTYQETQY
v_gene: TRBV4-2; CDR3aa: ASSQEVSSGANVLT
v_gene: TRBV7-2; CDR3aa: ASRLAGTDTQY
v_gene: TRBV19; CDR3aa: ASSMRGLAKNIQY